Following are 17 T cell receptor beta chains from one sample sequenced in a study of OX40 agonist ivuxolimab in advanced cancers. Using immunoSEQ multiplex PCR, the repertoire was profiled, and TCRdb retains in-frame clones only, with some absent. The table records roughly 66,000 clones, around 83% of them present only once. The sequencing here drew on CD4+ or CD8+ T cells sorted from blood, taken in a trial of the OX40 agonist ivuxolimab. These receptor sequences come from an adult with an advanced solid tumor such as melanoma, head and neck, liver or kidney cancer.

For the CDR3, the DNA is TGTGCCAGCAGCTCTAGCGGGGCTAACACCGGGGAGCTGTTTTTT. Translating it yields CASSSSGANTGELFF. The gene calls are TRBV7-8 and TRBJ2-2, with TRBD2 identical over 9 bases. The V gene's germline CDR1 is SGHVS and CDR2 FQNEAQ. V was clipped by 4 bases and J by 2 bases; unmatched bases: 2. This CDR3 comprises 15 residues.

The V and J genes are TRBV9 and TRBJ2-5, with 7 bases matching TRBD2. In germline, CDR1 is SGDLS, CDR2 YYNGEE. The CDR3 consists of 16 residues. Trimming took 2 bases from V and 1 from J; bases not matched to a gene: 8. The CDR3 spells CASSVGLAESQETQYF. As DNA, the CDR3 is TGTGCCAGCAGCGTTGGGCTAGCGGAGTCCCAAGAGACCCAGTACTTC.

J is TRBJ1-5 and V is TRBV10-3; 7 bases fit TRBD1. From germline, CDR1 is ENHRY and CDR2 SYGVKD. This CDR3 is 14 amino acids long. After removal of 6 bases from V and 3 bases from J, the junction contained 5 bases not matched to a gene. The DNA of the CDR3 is TGTGCCATCAGCCCAGACAGGGACAATCAGCCCCAGCATTTT. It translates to CAISPDRDNQPQHF.

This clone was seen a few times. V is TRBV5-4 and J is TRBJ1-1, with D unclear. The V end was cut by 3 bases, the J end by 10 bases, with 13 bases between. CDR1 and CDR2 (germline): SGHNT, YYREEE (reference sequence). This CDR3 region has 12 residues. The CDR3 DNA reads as TGTGCCAGCAGCTCTAACTCGGGGAGAGCTTTCTTT. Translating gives CASSSNSGRAFF.

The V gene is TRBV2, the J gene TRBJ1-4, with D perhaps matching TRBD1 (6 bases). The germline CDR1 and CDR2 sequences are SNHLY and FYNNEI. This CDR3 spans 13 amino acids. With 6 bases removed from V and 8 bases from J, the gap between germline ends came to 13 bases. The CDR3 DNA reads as TGTGCCAGCAGGGCAGGGGTTTACGAAAAACTGTTTTTT. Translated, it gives CASRAGVYEKLFF.

In DNA form, the CDR3 reads TGTGCCAGCAGCCATATAGCGGAACGCACAGATACGCAGTATTTT. It is translated as CASSHIAERTDTQYF. The chain is built from TRBV9 and TRBJ2-3; a weak D match, TRBD2 (6 bases). Between the trimmed V and J ends, which lost 4 bases and 1 base, there was a span of 13 bases. CDR3 size: 15 residues. Per the germline V gene, CDR1 is SGDLS and CDR2 is YYNGEE.

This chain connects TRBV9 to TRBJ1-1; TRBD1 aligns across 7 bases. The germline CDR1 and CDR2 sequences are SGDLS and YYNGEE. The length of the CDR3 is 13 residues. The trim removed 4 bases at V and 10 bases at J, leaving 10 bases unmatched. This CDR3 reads CASSPRDSWRAFF. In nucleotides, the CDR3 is TGTGCCAGCAGCCCTCGGGACAGCTGGCGAGCTTTCTTT. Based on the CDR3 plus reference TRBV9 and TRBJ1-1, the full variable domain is DSGVTQTPKHLITATGQRVTLRCSPRSGDLSVYWYQQSLDQGLQFLIQYYNGEERAKGNILERFSAQQFPDLHSELNLSSLELGDSALYFCASSPRDSWRAFFGQGTRLTVV.

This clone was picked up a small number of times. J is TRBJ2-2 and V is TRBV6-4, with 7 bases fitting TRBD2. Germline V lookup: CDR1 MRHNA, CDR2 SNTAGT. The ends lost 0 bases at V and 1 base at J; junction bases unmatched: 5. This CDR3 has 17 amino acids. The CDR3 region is CASSDSGLAVNTGELFF. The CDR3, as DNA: TGTGCCAGCAGTGACTCTGGCCTAGCGGTGAACACCGGGGAGCTGTTTTTT.

The CDR3 spells CSARGQMKETQYF. The CDR3 DNA sequence: TGCAGCGCTAGGGGACAGATGAAAGAGACCCAGTACTTC. The V and J genes are TRBV29-1 and TRBJ2-5; 7 bases align to TRBD1. Trimming took 7 bases from V and 3 from J; bases not matched to a gene: 8. Germline CDR1 SQVTM, CDR2 ANQGSEA. CDR3 size: 13 residues.

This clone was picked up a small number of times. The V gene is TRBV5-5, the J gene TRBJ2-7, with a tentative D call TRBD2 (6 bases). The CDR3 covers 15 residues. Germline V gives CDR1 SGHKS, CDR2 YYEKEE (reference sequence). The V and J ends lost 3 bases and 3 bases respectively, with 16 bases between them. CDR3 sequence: CASSYYRDGSYEQYF. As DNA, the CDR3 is TGTGCCAGCAGCTACTACCGGGACGGGAGCTACGAGCAGTACTTC.

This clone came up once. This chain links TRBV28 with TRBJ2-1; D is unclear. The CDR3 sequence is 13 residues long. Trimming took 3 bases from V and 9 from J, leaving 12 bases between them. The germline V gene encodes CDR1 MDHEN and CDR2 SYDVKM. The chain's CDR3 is CASSLSRPGEQFF. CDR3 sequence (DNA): TGTGCCAGCAGTTTGTCTCGGCCGGGTGAGCAGTTCTTC.

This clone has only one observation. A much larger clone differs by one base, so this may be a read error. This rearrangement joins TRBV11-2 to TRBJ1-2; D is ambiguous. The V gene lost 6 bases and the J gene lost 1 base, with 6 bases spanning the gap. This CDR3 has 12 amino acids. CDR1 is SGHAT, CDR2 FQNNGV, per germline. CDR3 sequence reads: CASSYSNYGYTF. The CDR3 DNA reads TGTGCCAGCAGTTACAGTAACTATGGCTACACCTTC.

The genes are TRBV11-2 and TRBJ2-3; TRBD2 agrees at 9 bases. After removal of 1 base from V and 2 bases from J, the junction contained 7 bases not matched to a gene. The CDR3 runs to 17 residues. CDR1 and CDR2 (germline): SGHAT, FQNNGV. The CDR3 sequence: CASSLVGGGGVTDTQYF. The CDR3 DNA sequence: TGTGCCAGCAGCTTAGTAGGCGGGGGGGGCGTCACAGATACGCAGTATTTT.

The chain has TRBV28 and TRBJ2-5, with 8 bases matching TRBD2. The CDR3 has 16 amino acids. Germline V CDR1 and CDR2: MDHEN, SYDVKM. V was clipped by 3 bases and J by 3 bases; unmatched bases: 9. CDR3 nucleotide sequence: TGTGCCAGCAGTTTTCTCGATGGACTAGCTAAAGAGACCCAGTACTTC. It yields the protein CASSFLDGLAKETQYF.

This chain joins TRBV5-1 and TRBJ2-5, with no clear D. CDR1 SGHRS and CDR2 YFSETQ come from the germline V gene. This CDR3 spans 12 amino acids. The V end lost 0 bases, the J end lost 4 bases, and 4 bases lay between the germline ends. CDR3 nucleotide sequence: TGCGCCAGCAGCTTGGGGTTAGAGACCCAGTACTTC. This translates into CASSLGLETQYF.

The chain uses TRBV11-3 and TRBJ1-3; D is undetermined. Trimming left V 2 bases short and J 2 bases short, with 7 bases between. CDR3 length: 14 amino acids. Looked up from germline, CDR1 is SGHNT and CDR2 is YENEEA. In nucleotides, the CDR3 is TGTGCCAGCAGCTTAACCGGGGCTGGAAACACCATATATTTT. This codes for CASSLTGAGNTIYF.

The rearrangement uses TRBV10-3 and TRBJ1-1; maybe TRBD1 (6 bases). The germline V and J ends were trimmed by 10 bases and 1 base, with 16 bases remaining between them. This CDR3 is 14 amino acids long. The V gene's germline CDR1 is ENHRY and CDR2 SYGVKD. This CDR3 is CATAQGGGNTEAFF. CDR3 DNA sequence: TGTGCCACCGCGCAAGGGGGGGGGAACACTGAAGCTTTCTTT.